The 8 T cell receptor beta chains below all came from one sample that was sequenced in a study of cytomegalovirus exposure and HLA in healthy donors. PCR used 60 Vbeta primers and 13 Jbeta primers. The method was immunoSEQ multiplex PCR; TCRdb's version includes in-frame clones alone and lacks a portion of them. The sample records some 130,000 clones, 65% to 80% being singletons. The sample consisted of PBMCs. These receptors all stem from a man aged 35 to 55 in good health and CMV-seropositive.

This clone appeared a few times. The rearrangement joins TRBV9 to TRBJ1-2, with D perhaps TRBD1 (5 bases). V lost 4 bases and J 5 bases, leaving 12 bases between the germline ends. The CDR3 sequence is 13 residues long. Germline V gene data show CDR1 as SGDLS and CDR2 as YYNGEE. CDR3 nucleotides: TGTGCCAGCAGCCTCCCCGGGGGGTATGGCTACACCTTC. Its translation: CASSLPGGYGYTF. The variable domain in full, completed from reference TRBV9 and TRBJ1-2, reads DSGVTQTPKHLITATGQRVTLRCSPRSGDLSVYWYQQSLDQGLQFLIQYYNGEERAKGNILERFSAQQFPDLHSELNLSSLELGDSALYFCASSLPGGYGYTFGSGTRLTVV.

This sequence joins TRBV18 and TRBJ2-2, with TRBD2 identical over 13 bases. CDR1 and CDR2 from the germline V gene are KGHSH and LQKENI. The CDR3 is made up of 19 amino acids. V trimming: 3 bases; J trimming: 2 bases; junction bases outside the gene matches: 9. CDR3 nucleotide sequence: TGTGCCAGCTCACCGCGCGGGACTAGCGGGACCTATAACACCGGGGAGCTGTTTTTT. It specifies CASSPRGTSGTYNTGELFF.

V usage is TRBV9 and J usage is TRBJ1-1; no definite D call. Trimming removed 6 bases from V and 0 bases from J, with 9 bases in between. The CDR3 runs to 13 residues. Germline-derived CDR1 and CDR2 are SGDLS and YYNGEE. This CDR3 reads CASMPRVNTEAFF. In nucleotides, the CDR3 is TGTGCCAGCATGCCCCGGGTGAACACTGAAGCTTTCTTT.

This clone was counted only a few times. CDR3 nucleotides: TGTGCCAGCAGCCAAGATCTGGGTAGCGGAGCCTACGAGCAGTACTTC. It specifies CASSQDLGSGAYEQYF. The rearrangement joins TRBV4-2 to TRBJ2-7, with D perhaps TRBD2 (6 bases). CDR1 and CDR2 from the germline V gene are LGHNA and YNFKEQ. The CDR3 runs to 16 residues. The V gene lost 0 bases and the J gene lost 2 bases, with 14 bases spanning the gap.

The chain has TRBV11-2 and TRBJ2-3; 8 bases are a match to TRBD1. This CDR3 is built from 18 residues. Unmatched junction bases numbered 10, after V lost 1 base and J lost 1 base. Germline CDR1 and CDR2: SGHAT and FQNNGV. The chain's CDR3 is CASSLGIGGQVGTDTQYF. The CDR3 DNA reads as TGTGCCAGCAGCTTAGGGATCGGGGGACAGGTGGGCACAGATACGCAGTATTTT.

The chain has TRBV5-1 and TRBJ1-2; no definite D call. This CDR3 has 11 residues. Germline loops: CDR1 SGHRS, CDR2 YFSETQ. Between the trimmed V and J ends, which lost 5 bases and 7 bases, there was a span of 9 bases. The CDR3 DNA sequence: TGCGCCAGCAGGGCCCGGGTTGGCTACACCTTC. As protein: CASRARVGYTF.

This clone appeared a single time. The rearrangement joins TRBV30 to TRBJ1-2; a weak D match, TRBD1 (6 bases). Trimming stripped 2 bases from V and 8 bases from J, with 21 bases between. This CDR3 contains 15 residues. Germline lookup yields CDR1 GTSNPN and CDR2 SVGIG (reference sequence). The DNA of the CDR3 is TGTGCCTGGAGTCAGAACCCCCGACAGGTGAAAGGCTACACCTTC. Its protein is CAWSQNPRQVKGYTF.

The gene calls are TRBV27 and TRBJ2-5, with TRBD2 identical over 7 bases. The V segment lost 3 bases and the J segment 5 bases; nucleotides outside the gene matches: 6. The CDR3 runs 14 residues. Germline CDR1 and CDR2: MNHEY and SMNVEV (reference sequence). This CDR3 reads CASSLGGSRETQYF. The CDR3 DNA is TGTGCCAGCAGTTTGGGAGGGAGTAGGGAGACCCAGTACTTC.